The 32 T cell receptor beta chains below all came from one sample that was sequenced in a study of blood T cell repertoires in COVID-19. Profiling relied on immunoSEQ multiplex PCR, and the TCRdb table lists in-frame clones only, not all of them. The data contain some 130,000 clones, under 95% of them singletons. The sample taken for sequencing was peripheral blood. These receptor sequences come from a man aged 55 to 70 with COVID-19, enrolled during active disease.

The V gene is TRBV2, the J gene TRBJ2-1; 9 bases are a match to TRBD1. With 6 bases clipped from V and 9 bases from J, the junction kept 6 bases outside the gene matches. The CDR3 is made up of 13 amino acids. Germline V gives CDR1 SNHLY, CDR2 FYNNEI. CDR3 region: CASSWDRVGEQFF. For the CDR3, the DNA is TGTGCCAGCAGCTGGGACAGGGTCGGTGAGCAGTTCTTC.

The chain links TRBV21-1 to TRBJ1-1; the table names TRBD1, a call not compared with the DNA. TRBV21-1 is tagged as a pseudogene. The CDR3 is made up of 12 amino acids. The CDR3 reads CASSRTGSSAFF. CDR3 DNA sequence: TGTGCCAGCAGCAGGACAGGGTCTTCAGCTTTCTTT.

This clone was seen a few times. The CDR3: CASRLGPPVGLSNQPQHF. In DNA, the CDR3 is TGTGCAAGTCGCTTAGGCCCTCCAGTGGGGCTTAGCAATCAGCCCCAGCATTTT. The chain has TRBV12-2 and TRBJ1-5; TRBD1, the table's D call, lacks a check against the DNA. TRBV12-2 is shown as a pseudogene. This CDR3 comprises 18 residues.

The chain uses TRBV7-9 and TRBJ1-2; TRBD1 agrees at 9 bases. The ends lost 2 bases at V and 8 bases at J; junction bases unmatched: 3. Germline V lookup: CDR1 SEHNR, CDR2 FQNEAQ (reference sequence). The CDR3 is made up of 13 amino acids. The CDR3 is CASSLWTGDGYTF. The CDR3 nucleotides are TGTGCCAGCAGCTTATGGACAGGGGACGGCTACACCTTC. Variable domain in full (rest from reference TRBV7-9 and TRBJ1-2): DTGVSQNPRHKITKRGQNVTFRCDPISEHNRLYWYRQTLGQGPEFLTYFQNEAQLEKSRLLSDRFSAERPKGSFSTLEIQRTEQGDSAMYLCASSLWTGDGYTFGSGTRLTVV.

The chain carries TRBV6-1 and TRBJ1-5; tentative D call: TRBD1 (5 bases). The germline gives CDR1 MNHNS, CDR2 SASEGT. This CDR3 has 16 amino acids. The V end was cut by 2 bases, the J end by 3 bases, with 14 bases between. CDR3 nucleotides: TGTGCCAGCAGTGAACCCACAGGCAGGGACAATCAGCCCCAGCATTTT. Its protein is CASSEPTGRDNQPQHF.

The chain combines TRBV7-9 with TRBJ1-6; 9 bases fit TRBD1. Germline-derived CDR1 and CDR2 are SEHNR and FQNEAQ (reference sequence). Trimming cost V 2 bases and J 6 bases; bases outside gene matches: 5. The CDR3 extends over 16 amino acids. The CDR3 reads CASSLPGTGFNSPLHF. In nucleotides, the CDR3 is TGTGCCAGCAGCTTACCCGGGACAGGGTTTAATTCACCCCTCCACTTT.

The chain carries TRBV19 and TRBJ1-3, with D tentatively TRBD1 (5 bases). The CDR3 loop spans 16 amino acids. Germline CDR1 LNHDA, CDR2 SQIVND (reference sequence). Trimming cost V 4 bases and J 4 bases, with 17 bases left between them. CDR3 DNA: TGTGCCAGTAGTACCCCAGGGCCGAGGTACGGAAACACCATATATTTT. This encodes CASSTPGPRYGNTIYF.

This chain links TRBV28 with TRBJ1-2; unclear D gene. V lost 0 bases and J 3 bases, leaving 8 bases between the germline ends. The CDR3 length is 14 residues. Looked up from germline, CDR1 is MDHEN and CDR2 is SYDVKM. CDR3 DNA: TGTGCCAGCAGTTTATGGGCGGCAGACTATGGCTACACCTTC. This gives the protein CASSLWAADYGYTF.

The V call is TRBV7-9, the J call TRBJ2-5; D not resolved. The CDR3 extends over 10 amino acids. Trimming pared 8 bases from V and 4 bases from J, leaving 5 bases between. The germline V gene has CDR1 SEHNR and CDR2 FQNEAQ (reference sequence). The chain's CDR3 is CASESETQYF. In DNA form, the CDR3 reads TGTGCCAGCGAGTCAGAGACCCAGTACTTC.

This clone came up once. The chain has TRBV20-1 and TRBJ2-3, with 7 bases aligning to TRBD2. The CDR3 is 16 amino acids. Unmatched junction bases numbered 15, after V lost 3 bases and J lost 6 bases. Germline lookup yields CDR1 DFQATT and CDR2 SNEGSKA (reference sequence). CDR3 bases: TGCAGTGCTAGTGGTACGGGGGGACTTGTGATGGATACGCAGTATTTT. Its translation: CSASGTGGLVMDTQYF.

V gene TRBV19 combines with J gene TRBJ1-5; a weak D match, TRBD1 (6 bases). Looked up from germline, CDR1 is LNHDA and CDR2 is SQIVND (reference sequence). Trimming removed 5 bases at V and 7 bases at J, with 15 bases between. This CDR3 is built from 14 residues. CDR3 residues: CASSPRGGGQPQHF. CDR3 nucleotides: TGTGCCAGTAGTCCCCGCGGGGGGGGCCAGCCCCAGCATTTT.

The chain carries TRBV29-1 and TRBJ1-5; D remains ambiguous. CDR3 length: 12 amino acids. Germline CDR1 and CDR2: SQVTM and ANQGSEA. Trimming stripped 4 bases from V and 7 bases from J, with 11 bases between. The CDR3 reads CSVGEGQQPQHF. Written as DNA, the CDR3 is TGCAGCGTTGGGGAGGGTCAACAGCCCCAGCATTTT.

DNA of the CDR3: TGTGCTAGTGGTTCTGGACAGACCGTTGCAACTAATGAAAAACTGTTTTTT. Translating gives CASGSGQTVATNEKLFF. This sequence joins TRBV12-5 and TRBJ1-4; D possibly corresponds to TRBD1 (6 bases). CDR3 length: 17 residues. CDR1 and CDR2 from the germline V gene are LGHNT and FRNRAP. Trimming took 4 bases from V and 0 from J, leaving 15 bases between them.

V usage is TRBV29-1 and J usage is TRBJ1-4; 9 nucleotides agree with TRBD1. After removal of 6 bases from V and 5 bases from J, the junction contained 7 bases not matched to a gene. This CDR3 spans 14 amino acids. Per the germline V gene, CDR1 is SQVTM and CDR2 is ANQGSEA. CDR3 sequence: CSVQTGGRNEKLFF. CDR3 nucleotide sequence: TGCAGCGTCCAGACAGGGGGGAGAAATGAAAAACTGTTTTTT.

V usage is TRBV7-6 and J usage is TRBJ1-2; 9 positions agree with TRBD1. Germline V gene data show CDR1 as SGHVS and CDR2 as FNYEAQ. The ends lost 2 bases at V and 4 bases at J; junction bases unmatched: 5. The CDR3 has 15 residues. The CDR3 coding sequence is TGTGCCAGCAGCTTAACACCGGGACAGGGCTATGGCTACACCTTC. Protein sequence: CASSLTPGQGYGYTF.

The chain has TRBV4-2 and TRBJ2-3; weak D call: TRBD2 (5 bases). V gave up 4 bases and J gave up 2 bases, with 10 bases separating them. The CDR3 has 14 amino acids. Germline CDR1 and CDR2: LGHNA and YNFKEQ. The CDR3 DNA reads as TGTGCCAGCAGCCCCCGGGGAATCACAGATACGCAGTATTTT. Its protein is CASSPRGITDTQYF.

The CDR3 sequence is CASSVEQGAHTEAFF. The CDR3 DNA reads TGTGCCAGCAGCGTAGAACAGGGGGCGCATACTGAAGCTTTCTTT. The rearrangement links TRBV9 to TRBJ1-1; 9 nucleotides align to TRBD1. V was clipped by 0 bases and J by 5 bases; unmatched bases: 5. CDR1 is SGDLS and CDR2 is YYNGEE in the germline V gene. CDR3 length: 15 amino acids.

J is TRBJ2-7 and V is TRBV4-3; D perhaps matches TRBD1 (6 bases). Germline lookup yields CDR1 LGHNA and CDR2 YSLEER. This CDR3 comprises 14 residues. V lost 0 bases to trimming and J lost 5 bases, with 11 bases between them. CDR3 residues: CASSQESQGHEQYF. The CDR3 bases are TGCGCCAGCAGCCAAGAATCACAGGGCCACGAGCAGTACTTC.

The DNA for the CDR3 is TGTGCCAGCAGCTTAACTAACACTGAAGCTTTCTTT. Protein: CASSLTNTEAFF. The rearrangement uses TRBV7-9 and TRBJ1-1; D is undetermined. V was clipped by 2 bases and J by 2 bases, with 3 bases between them. The CDR3 totals 12 residues. Germline V gene data show CDR1 as SEHNR and CDR2 as FQNEAQ (reference sequence).

The genes are TRBV9 and TRBJ1-2; 8 nucleotides line up with TRBD1. Germline CDR1 is SGDLS and CDR2 is YYNGEE. The CDR3 is made up of 14 amino acids. Germline trimming cut 0 bases from V and 8 bases from J; bases unmatched to any gene: 6. This CDR3 reads CASSVGQGMGGYTF. The CDR3 DNA sequence: TGTGCCAGCAGCGTAGGACAGGGGATGGGAGGCTACACCTTC.

For the CDR3, the DNA is TGTGCCATCATTTCAGACTCCAATGAGCAGTTCTTC. This sequence encodes CAIISDSNEQFF. The V call is TRBV10-3, the J call TRBJ2-1, with D hard to call. The CDR3 sequence is 12 residues long. Germline V gene lookup returns CDR1 ENHRY and CDR2 SYGVKD. The germline V and J ends were trimmed by 7 bases and 6 bases, with 10 bases remaining between them.

This clone has more than one count but fewer than ten. J is TRBJ1-5 and V is TRBV7-8; 7 nucleotides line up with TRBD1. J gave up 2 bases and V 3 bases, and 4 bases lay outside the gene matches. CDR3 length: 15 residues. Germline values: CDR1 SGHVS, CDR2 FQNEAQ. CDR3 DNA: TGTGCCAGCAGCTTCTGGACAGGAGGCAATCAGCCCCAGCATTTT. Translating it yields CASSFWTGGNQPQHF. The entire variable domain, with the rest obtained from reference TRBV7-8 and TRBJ1-5, is as follows: GAGVSQSPRYKVAKRGQDVALRCDPISGHVSLFWYQQALGQGPEFLTYFQNEAQLDKSGLPSDRFFAERPEGSVSTLKIQRTQQEDSAVYLCASSFWTGGNQPQHFGDGTRLSIL.

The V gene is TRBV2, the J gene TRBJ1-2; D is unclear. The V and J ends lost 3 bases and 4 bases respectively, with 12 bases between them. This CDR3 has 14 amino acids. Germline CDR1 is SNHLY and CDR2 is FYNNEI. CDR3 amino acids: CASSDGGLSYGYTF. As DNA, the CDR3 is TGTGCCAGCAGTGATGGCGGTTTGAGCTATGGCTACACCTTC.

The chain uses TRBV5-1 and TRBJ2-3; 11 bases are shared with TRBD2. CDR3 length: 15 residues. After removal of 4 bases from V and 6 bases from J, the junction contained 7 bases not matched to a gene. Germline CDR1 reads SGHRS; CDR2 reads YFSETQ. CDR3 sequence (DNA): TGCGCCAGCAGCCTGACTAGCGGGATAGGCGATACGCAGTATTTT. Its protein is CASSLTSGIGDTQYF.

The rearrangement uses TRBV11-2 and TRBJ1-1; TRBD1 agrees at 8 bases. Trimming at V came to 5 bases and at J to 5 bases, leaving 10 bases not matched to a gene. Germline CDR1 is SGHAT and CDR2 is FQNNGV. CDR3 size: 15 residues. For the CDR3, the DNA is TGTGCCAGCAGCCGACCAACAGGGGGATTGACTGAAGCTTTCTTT. It is translated as CASSRPTGGLTEAFF.

The chain combines TRBV12-3 or TRBV12-4 with TRBJ2-5; a possible D gene is TRBD1 (5 bases). The V end lost 6 bases, the J end lost 1 base, and 9 bases lay between the germline ends. The CDR3 is made up of 13 amino acids. CDR3 sequence reads: CASREQVQETQYF. CDR3 coding DNA: TGTGCCAGCAGAGAACAGGTCCAAGAGACCCAGTACTTC.

The J gene is TRBJ1-5, the V gene TRBV4-1; a weak D match, TRBD1 (6 bases). This CDR3 region has 19 residues. Germline V gene data show CDR1 as MGHRA and CDR2 as YSYEKL. V was clipped by 0 bases and J by 0 bases, with 18 bases between them. CDR3 residues: CASSQDSPGRGGSNQPQHF. The CDR3 DNA reads as TGCGCCAGCAGCCAAGATTCTCCGGGGAGGGGGGGTAGCAATCAGCCCCAGCATTTT.

This clone has a single count. The V call is TRBV5-1, the J call TRBJ1-4; D remains ambiguous. Germline CDR1 SGHRS, CDR2 YFSETQ. The CDR3 is made up of 15 amino acids. The V gene lost 6 bases and the J gene lost 4 bases, with 16 bases spanning the gap. The CDR3 DNA reads TGCGCCAGCAAACTCATTCCAGGTATTAATGAAAAACTGTTTTTT. Translated, it gives CASKLIPGINEKLFF.

This rearrangement joins TRBV9 to TRBJ1-2; 7 positions agree with TRBD1. The germline CDR1 and CDR2 sequences are SGDLS and YYNGEE. The junction had 10 bases not matched to a gene; V was cut back by 4 bases and J by 13 bases. The CDR3 contains 12 residues. In DNA form, the CDR3 reads TGTGCCAGCAGCACGGGGGACAGCGTTTCCACCTTC. Translation: CASSTGDSVSTF.

The rearrangement joins TRBV6-2 or TRBV6-3 to TRBJ2-4, with D uncertain. Germline loops: CDR1 MNHEY, CDR2 SVGEGT. The CDR3 runs 13 residues. V was trimmed by 2 bases and J by 8 bases, leaving 10 bases between them. The CDR3, as DNA: TGTGCCAGCAGTTACGGGCTGAAGGACATTCAGTACTTC. Residues: CASSYGLKDIQYF.

The V gene is TRBV7-2, the J gene TRBJ1-5; D is ambiguous. The CDR3 is 14 amino acids. The ends were cut back, 4 bases at V and 1 base at J, with 8 bases in the middle. Germline V gives CDR1 SGHTA, CDR2 FQGNSA. CDR3 nucleotides: TGTGCCAGCAGCTCACAGACAAGCAATCAGCCCCAGCATTTT. Translating it yields CASSSQTSNQPQHF.

CDR3 loop: CASSGRDSYGYTF. CDR3 nucleotide sequence: TGTGCCAGCAGTGGCAGGGACAGCTATGGCTACACCTTC. The chain is built from TRBV27 and TRBJ1-2; 7 nucleotides agree with TRBD1. CDR3 length equals 13 residues. CDR1 is MNHEY, CDR2 SMNVEV, per germline (reference sequence). The V and J ends lost 5 bases and 4 bases, in that order; junction bases with no gene match: 4.